This TCR beta chain was obtained from a study of OX40 agonist ivuxolimab in advanced cancers. The overall study: Ivuxolimab, which patients received intravenously every 2 weeks, was dosed at 0.01 to 10 mg/kg. The study enrolled dose-escalation patients with hepatocellular carcinoma, melanoma, renal cell or head and neck cancer. The study, taken as a whole, reports: Nonresponders included some who also had low normalized T-cell clonal expansion.

Sampling of blood occurred at baseline, cycle 4 day 1, and cycle 7 day 1. Measured with immunoSEQ multiplex PCR; TCRdb has only the in-frame clones, and not every one. The sample has some 21,000 clones, around 84% seen once. Remarks on this clone: Its antigen is not identified.

Trimming removed 2 bases from V and 7 bases from J, with 9 bases in between. Germline assignment: CDR1 MNHEY and CDR2 SVGAGI. The CDR3 has 12 amino acids. This specimen consisted of CD4+ or CD8+ T cells sorted from blood, obtained in a trial of the OX40 agonist ivuxolimab. This sequence originates from an adult with an advanced solid tumor such as melanoma, head and neck, liver or kidney cancer. The gene calls are TRBV6-5 and TRBJ2-7; no clear D. This CDR3 reads CASSYPYDEQYF. The CDR3 region has the DNA TGTGCCAGCAGTTACCCATACGATGAGCAGTACTTC.